This paragraph reports one TCR beta chain. This specimen comes from a study of blood T cell repertoires in COVID-19. At the level of the study: PBMCs, B-cell-depleted T cells, or T cells provided the cDNA or gDNA that made up the material.

In the authors' methods: Nucleated cell counts were estimated from reference gene primer amplification. Assay: immunoSEQ multiplex PCR; the TCRdb copy retains only in-frame clones and omits some. V and J calls and clone size come straight from that table; D and trimming were deduced from the DNA. Among around 230,000 clones, approximately 90% were seen once, and the ten largest hold more than 9%. The V end was cut by 3 bases, the J end by 3 bases, with 8 bases between. In germline, CDR1 is MDHEN, CDR2 SYDVKM. The CDR3 consists of 13 residues. J is TRBJ1-2 and V is TRBV28, with a weak D call TRBD1 (5 bases). The sample comprised peripheral blood. This clonotype originated in a man aged 45 to 65 with COVID-19, enrolled during active disease. The CDR3 is CASSLGGDYGYTF. CDR3 in DNA: TGTGCCAGCAGTTTGGGGGGGGACTATGGCTACACCTTC.